This TCR beta chain was recorded in a study of regulatory T cells in long-lasting Graves disease (dated by TCRdb to about 2021). Study-level background: Antithyroid drugs had been taken for less than 3 months by newly diagnosed Graves' disease patients. This study used TCR sequencing and RNA sequencing of peripheral blood to compare persistent Graves' disease patients against newly diagnosed Graves' disease patients. The study was registered as a clinical trial and conducted in China. TCR sequencing covered 13 persistent and around 20 newly diagnosed Graves' disease patients, some 33 samples in total.

The paper as a whole reports these results and caveats: Compared with newly diagnosed patients, patients with persistent Graves' disease had lower TCR Shannon entropy and fewer highly expanded clones, which suggests clonal expansion. Persistent patients shared more public clonotypes among themselves (around 2,500) than newly diagnosed patients did (more than 950). Sequencing and analysis were limited to the TCR beta chain. The study examined only peripheral blood because the primary lesion, thyroid tissue, could not be accessed. The small sample size was acknowledged by the authors as a limitation that may reduce accuracy.

Sample time point, as interpreted from the label and publication: newly diagnosed GD, antithyroid drugs for less than 3 months. For both TCR sequencing and RNA sequencing, RNA was extracted from PBMCs in TRIzol. The diagnosis of Graves' disease followed American Thyroid Association guidelines. Recruitment of patients was carried out at an endocrinology department in Xi'an, China. Each patient gave 7 to 9.5 milliliters of peripheral blood, collected in an EDTA anticoagulant tube. Ficoll Paque Plus density gradient separation was used to isolate PBMCs, and no additional T cell sorting was done. An Agilent 2100 Bioanalyzer and agarose gel were used to assess RNA quality, and a NanoDrop 2000 was used to measure RNA concentration. Receptor amplification or capture employed multiplex PCR. TCRdb records Illumina HiSeq 4000 as the sequencer. To build TCR beta libraries, CDR3 regions were amplified by Arm-PCR using iRepertoire HTBI primers. PCR products were gel purified before sequencing. The paper's data handling went like this. Gene usage analysis of CDR3 amino acid clonotypes used the 60 to 80 TRBV and 14 to 15 TRBJ segments found across samples. COPE and FqMerger were used to merge filtered high-quality paired reads into contigs. BLAST was used to align contigs to IMGT TRBV, TRBD and TRBJ reference genes, and CDR3 was defined according to IMGT. Clonotypes above 0.1% frequency were classified as highly expanded clones. Shannon entropy was used to measure repertoire diversity, and the Gini coefficient was used to measure V-J evenness. Clonotypes shared by more than one individual were considered public. TCRdb reanalyzed the raw reads on its own, using fastp at Q25 for trimming and MiXCR for clone calling, and kept in-frame beta chains. When rows share a CDR3 protein, they turn into one entry using the most common DNA and genes. For this entry, the V and J calls and clone size follow TCRdb and not the study's own pipeline. The sample yields about 440,000 distinct CDR3 sequences; around 17% were counted once. The ten largest account for roughly 10% of the sample.

This clonotype was seen at least ten times. Its antigen remains unidentified. The sample holds no much larger clone one base away, and base qualities are not on file. These data were also reused for a study on T cells in Graves' hyperthyroidism and ophthalmopathy. The second study reports: A patient counted as having stable Graves' hyperthyroidism if no progression to ophthalmopathy occurred over 18 months of follow-up. Hyperthyroidism patients were newly diagnosed, with disease duration under 2 months, and aged 18 to 65 years. Patients with uncontrolled infections, other autoimmune diseases, pregnancy or lactation were excluded. Clinical symptoms, serum thyroxine and TRAb, thyroid ultrasound, and orbital computed tomography formed the basis for the diagnoses. The TCR CDR3 was subjected to a first round of RT-PCR using the HTBI primer set and the Qiagen OneStep RT-PCR kit. Most expanded thyroid clonotypes (frequency above 0.001) were also found in blood, which suggests that blood repertoires may mirror thyroid immune responses. A model built on a 13 V-J signature distinguished ophthalmopathy from stable hyperthyroidism, reaching over 85% sensitivity and under 84% specificity in cross-validation and 80%/75% in testing. In validation, progression to ophthalmopathy was predicted by the model with 70.59% sensitivity and roughly 72% specificity, a median of roughly 6.4 months before onset. To identify TCR V-J signatures that set the groups apart, the researchers used a discovery cohort of about a hundred patients, made up of under 45 with Graves' ophthalmopathy and 55 to 65 with stable Graves' hyperthyroidism. Prospective prediction of ophthalmopathy was tested in an independent validation cohort consisting of roughly 19 hyperthyroidism patients and 15 to 17 patients who later progressed to ophthalmopathy. The 100 or so discovery patients were divided at random into training and test sets in a 7:3 ratio. In more than 5 Graves' hyperthyroidism patients, the study also compared T-cell repertoires from thyroid tissue with T-cell repertoires from blood. Once sampling was done, hyperthyroidism patients were given methimazole at a starting dose of 30 mg daily, whereas ophthalmopathy patients were given high-dose intravenous methylprednisolone. The libraries were constructed in a second round of multiplex PCR and then size-selected and purified. The libraries were sequenced on an Illumina HiSeq2000 using paired-end 100 bp reads. SOAPnuke was used to process the raw data, removing reads that contained adapters or uncalled bases, had a mean Phred below 15, or lacked an exact match to the constant primer or identifier. High-quality paired reads were merged using COPE v1.2.5, and each unique nucleotide sequence was defined as a clonotype. MiTCR v1.1 was used to align the clonotypes against IMGT TRBV, TRBD and TRBJ reference segments. The analysis included only V-J combinations with a frequency above 0.0001, which together covered around 99% of the repertoires. The TCS score was defined as the ratio of F50 (clonal expansion) to E x V (chaos), calculated using BLOSUM62-based TCRdist between CDR3 peptides within each V-J. Welch's t-statistics and random forest reduced around 550 V-J features to 10 to 15, which were used in a naive Bayes classifier (R e1071). No statistical method was used to fix the sample size in advance, and group allocation was not hidden from the investigators. The paper reports TCR Vbeta CDR3 sequencing of some 140 peripheral blood samples: approximately 43 ophthalmopathy, fewer than 85 hyperthyroidism and around 17 progressor patients.

The sequence was collected from a woman aged 25 to 39 with Graves disease. Donor details come from another sample of the same person, matched by shared clones. Source: peripheral blood mononuclear cells (PBMCs), taken at new diagnosis, from a patient treated with antithyroid drugs.

The CDR3 sequence is CSARGPVTDTQYF. The sequence in DNA is TGCAGTGCTAGAGGACCGGTCACAGATACGCAGTATTTT. The chain uses TRBV20-1 and TRBJ2-3, with no D gene named confidently. From the germline V gene (reference sequence), CDR1 is DFQATT and CDR2 is SNEGSKA. Relative to germline, V is 1 base shorter and J is 2 bases shorter, with 7 bases between their ends. From the cysteine through the phenylalanine, the CDR3 covers 13 amino acids. The read is trimmed to its CDR3 DNA, 39 bases read in frame from base 1.